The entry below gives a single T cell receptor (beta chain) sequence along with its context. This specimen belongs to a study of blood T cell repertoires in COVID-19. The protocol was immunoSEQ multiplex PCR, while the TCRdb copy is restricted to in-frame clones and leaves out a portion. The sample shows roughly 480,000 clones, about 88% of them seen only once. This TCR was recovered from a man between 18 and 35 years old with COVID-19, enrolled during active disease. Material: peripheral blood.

The CDR3, as DNA: TGCGCCAGCAGTGAGGACAGGACGGGACTAGCGGGAGTTTCAGATACGCAGTATTTT. The encoded protein is CASSEDRTGLAGVSDTQYF. The rearrangement joins TRBV10-2 to TRBJ2-3, with 14 bases fitting TRBD2. The CDR3 consists of 19 residues. Germline V lookup: CDR1 WSHSY, CDR2 SAAADI. J gave up 4 bases and V 2 bases, and 11 bases lay outside the gene matches.